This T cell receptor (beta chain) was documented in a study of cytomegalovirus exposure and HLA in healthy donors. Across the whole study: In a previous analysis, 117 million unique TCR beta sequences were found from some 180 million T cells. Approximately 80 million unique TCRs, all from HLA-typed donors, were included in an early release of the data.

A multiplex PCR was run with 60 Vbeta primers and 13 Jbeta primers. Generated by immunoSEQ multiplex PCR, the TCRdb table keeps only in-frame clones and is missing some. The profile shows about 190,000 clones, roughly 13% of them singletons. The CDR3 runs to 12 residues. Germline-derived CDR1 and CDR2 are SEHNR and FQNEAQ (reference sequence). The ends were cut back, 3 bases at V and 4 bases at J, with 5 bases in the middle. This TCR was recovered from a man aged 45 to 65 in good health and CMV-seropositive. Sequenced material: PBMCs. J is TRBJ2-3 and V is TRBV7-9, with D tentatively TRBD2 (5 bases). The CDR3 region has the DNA TGTGCCAGCAGCTTCGGGGCAGATACGCAGTATTTT. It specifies CASSFGADTQYF.